This note documents a single T cell receptor (beta chain) sequence. Its matching antigen is unknown. V was shortened by 3 bases and J by 11 bases, with 13 bases between the two germline ends. CDR1 SEHNR and CDR2 FQNEAQ come from the germline V gene (reference sequence). The CDR3 has 12 residues. For the second PCR, which ran for about 7 to 11 cycles, a sample-barcoded 5' primer and a J-beta primer mix were used. All cDNA molecules were each tagged by a template-switch adaptor with 12 random nucleotides. Each CDR3 protein gets one entry after TCRdb re-called the 5' RACE reads with MiXCR. The sample holds approximately 800,000 distinct CDR3 sequences, about a quarter seen once. This specimen belongs to a study of blood T cells in healthy people across ages. General study findings and limits: Fewer expanded clones and more diversity marked long-lived versus aged donors.

These sequences were also reported in another study, on T cells of mothers and their children.

Sequencing was carried out using blood. J is TRBJ2-5 and V is TRBV7-9; D gene ambiguous. This clonotype was sampled from a boy aged 10-17 years in good health. In DNA, the CDR3 is TGTGCCAGCAGCTTCCCTAATTCCCATCAGTACTTC. This codes for CASSFPNSHQYF.